This T cell receptor (beta chain) comes out of a study of blood T cell repertoires in COVID-19. The wider study: Acute and convalescent COVID-19 specimens originated in the United States, Italy and Spain. T cells, B-cell-depleted T cells, or PBMCs supplied cDNA or gDNA.

The Seattle patients, enrolled during active infection, were followed longitudinally. Authors' processing steps: Amplification of reference gene primers was used by the study to estimate nucleated cell counts. Clones were sequenced by immunoSEQ multiplex PCR, and TCRdb holds only the in-frame ones, with some missing. V and J calls and clone size follow that table, whereas D and trimming were derived from the DNA. The table has 150,000 to 200,000 clones, around 80% seen once. Trimming shortened V by 1 base and J by 6 bases, and 8 bases separated the two germline ends. CDR3 length: 13 amino acids. Per germline, CDR1 KGHDR and CDR2 SFDVKD. This clone appeared once. Within the sample, other DNA sequences also encode this same CDR3.

The receptor was derived from a woman in her sixties or seventies with COVID-19, enrolled during active disease. This chain connects TRBV24-1 to TRBJ1-2; TRBD1 might be the D (5 bases). What was sequenced was peripheral blood. In nucleotides, the CDR3 is TGTGCCACCAGTGATTTACCGGGGGATGGCTACACCTTC. Translated, it gives CATSDLPGDGYTF.